This T cell receptor beta chain emerged from a study of OX40 agonist ivuxolimab in advanced cancers. Study overall: The group had a mean age of approximately 60 years, ranged from 23 to 79, and was 80% to 90% male.

Patients who had autoimmune disease history or got systemic immunosuppression were left out. Points from the study as a whole: People who partly responded at 0.1-3.0 mg/kg had some of the least clonal expansion seen. Expanded clones were, on average, more numerous in CD8+ T cells than in CD4+.

The method was immunoSEQ multiplex PCR; TCRdb's version includes in-frame clones alone and lacks a portion of them. The sample has about 70,000 clones; around 90% are singletons. Trimming took 0 bases from V and 6 from J, leaving 12 bases between them. Germline CDR1 and CDR2: KGHSH and LQKENI. The CDR3 is made up of 14 amino acids. Notes on this clone: Its antigen is unidentified.

The clonotype originates from an adult with an advanced solid tumor such as melanoma, head and neck, liver or kidney cancer. The genes are TRBV18 and TRBJ2-7, with a weak D call TRBD1 (5 bases). Sequenced material: CD4+ or CD8+ T cells sorted from blood, taken in a trial of the OX40 agonist ivuxolimab. The CDR3 here is CASSPPSGSGEQYF. CDR3 sequence (DNA): TGTGCCAGCTCACCACCGTCAGGGTCGGGCGAGCAGTACTTC. Drawing the rest from reference TRBV18 and TRBJ2-7, the complete variable domain is NAGVMQNPRHLVRRRGQEARLRCSPMKGHSHVYWYRQLPEEGLKFMVYLQKENIIDESGMPKERFSAEFPKEGPSILRIQQVVRGDSAAYFCASSPPSGSGEQYFGPGTRLTVT.